This TCR beta chain was retrieved from a study of blood T cell repertoires in COVID-19. Overall study context: Collection of acute and convalescent COVID-19 samples took place in the United States, Italy and Spain.

The protocol was immunoSEQ multiplex PCR, while the TCRdb copy is restricted to in-frame clones and leaves out a portion. The sample holds about 290,000 clones, 80% to 90% seen once. Sequencing was done on a sample of peripheral blood. The receptor comes from a woman under 40 with active or convalescent COVID-19.

The CDR3 nucleotides are TGTGCCAGCAGTGAAGCGCGACAGACCTTC. This encodes CASSEARQTF. The chain links TRBV6-1 to TRBJ1-2; weak D call: TRBD1 (5 bases). The CDR3 extends over 10 amino acids. Per germline, CDR1 MNHNS and CDR2 SASEGT. V lost 0 bases, J lost 14 bases, and 7 bases lay in between.